The sequence of this T cell receptor beta chain was determined in a study of identifying expanded T cells in peripheral blood. Study results and limitations: Over two and four weeks, about 17 and 20 clones changed, versus more than 1 between replicates. Variance in clone template counts between roughly two-week samples significantly increased with total template count across all healthy donors.

About this clone itself: Its target is unknown.

No infections or other immune events were documented during collection. Generated by immunoSEQ multiplex PCR, the TCRdb table keeps only in-frame clones and is missing some. Altogether 120,000 or so clones are present, about four fifths being singletons, with the ten largest covering approximately 3%. Sequenced material: blood. The sequence was obtained from a person aged 18-70 years in good health.

The CDR3 sequence is CASSGWGANTQYF. In DNA, the CDR3 is TGTGCCAGCAGCGGGTGGGGGGCGAATACGCAGTATTTT. The chain is built from TRBV5-5 and TRBJ2-3; the D call may be TRBD1 or TRBD2 (6 bases each). Germline CDR1 reads SGHKS; CDR2 reads YYEKEE (reference sequence). Deletions cut 4 bases from V and 7 bases from J, with 13 bases between. This CDR3 region has 13 residues.